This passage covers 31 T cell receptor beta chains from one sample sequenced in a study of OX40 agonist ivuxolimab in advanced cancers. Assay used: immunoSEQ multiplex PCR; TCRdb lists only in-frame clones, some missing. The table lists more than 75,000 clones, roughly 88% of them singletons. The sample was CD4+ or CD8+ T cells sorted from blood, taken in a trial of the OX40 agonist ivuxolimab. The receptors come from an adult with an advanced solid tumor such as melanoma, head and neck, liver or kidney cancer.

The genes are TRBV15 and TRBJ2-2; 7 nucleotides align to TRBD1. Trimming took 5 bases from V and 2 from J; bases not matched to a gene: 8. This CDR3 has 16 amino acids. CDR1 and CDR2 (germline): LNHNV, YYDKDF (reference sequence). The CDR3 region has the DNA TGTGCCACCAGCGCACGGGACAGAAAAAACACCGGGGAGCTGTTTTTT. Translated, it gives CATSARDRKNTGELFF.

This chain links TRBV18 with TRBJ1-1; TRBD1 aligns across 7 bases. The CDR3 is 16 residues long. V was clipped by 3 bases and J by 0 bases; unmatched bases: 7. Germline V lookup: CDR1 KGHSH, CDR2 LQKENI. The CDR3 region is CASSPATGHMNTEAFF. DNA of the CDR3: TGTGCCAGCTCACCCGCGACAGGGCACATGAACACTGAAGCTTTCTTT.

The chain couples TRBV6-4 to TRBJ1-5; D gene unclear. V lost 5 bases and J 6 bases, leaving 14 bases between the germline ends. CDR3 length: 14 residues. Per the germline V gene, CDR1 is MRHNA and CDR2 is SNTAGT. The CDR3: CASSSPGGSQPQHF. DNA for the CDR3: TGTGCCAGCAGTTCCCCCGGAGGGAGTCAGCCCCAGCATTTT.

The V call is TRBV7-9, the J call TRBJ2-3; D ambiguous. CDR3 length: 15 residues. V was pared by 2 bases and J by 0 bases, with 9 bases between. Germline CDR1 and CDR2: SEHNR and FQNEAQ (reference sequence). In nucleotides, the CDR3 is TGTGCCAGCAGCTTAAACGCACCAAGCACAGATACGCAGTATTTT. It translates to CASSLNAPSTDTQYF.

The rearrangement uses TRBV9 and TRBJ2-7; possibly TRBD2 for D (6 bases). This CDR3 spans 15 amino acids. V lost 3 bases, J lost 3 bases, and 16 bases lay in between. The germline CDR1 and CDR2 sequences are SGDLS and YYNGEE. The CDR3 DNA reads TGTGCCAGCAGCGAAAGTAGCGGCCAGAGCTACGAGCAGTACTTC. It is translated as CASSESSGQSYEQYF.

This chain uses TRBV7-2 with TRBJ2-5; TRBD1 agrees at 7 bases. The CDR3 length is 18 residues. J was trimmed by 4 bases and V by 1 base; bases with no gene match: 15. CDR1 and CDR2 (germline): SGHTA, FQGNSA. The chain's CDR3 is CASSLGLVAGGSGETQYF. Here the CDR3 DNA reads TGTGCCAGCAGCTTAGGTCTTGTGGCAGGGGGTTCGGGAGAGACCCAGTACTTC.

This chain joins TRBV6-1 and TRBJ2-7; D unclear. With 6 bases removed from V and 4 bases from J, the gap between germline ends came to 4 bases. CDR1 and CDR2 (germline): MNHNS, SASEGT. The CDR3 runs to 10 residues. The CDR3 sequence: CASSLYEQYF. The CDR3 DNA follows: TGTGCCAGCAGCCTATACGAGCAGTACTTC.

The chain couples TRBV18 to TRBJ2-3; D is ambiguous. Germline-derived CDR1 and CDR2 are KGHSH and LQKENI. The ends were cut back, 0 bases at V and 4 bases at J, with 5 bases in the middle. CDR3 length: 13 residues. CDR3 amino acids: CASSPPSADTQYF. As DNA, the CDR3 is TGTGCCAGCTCACCACCGTCAGCAGATACGCAGTATTTT.

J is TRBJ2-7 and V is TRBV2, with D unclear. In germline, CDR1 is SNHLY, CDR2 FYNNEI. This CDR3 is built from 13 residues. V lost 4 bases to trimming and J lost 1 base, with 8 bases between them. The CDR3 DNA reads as TGTGCCAGCAGTGGTGTCGCGTCCTACGAGCAGTACTTC. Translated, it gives CASSGVASYEQYF.

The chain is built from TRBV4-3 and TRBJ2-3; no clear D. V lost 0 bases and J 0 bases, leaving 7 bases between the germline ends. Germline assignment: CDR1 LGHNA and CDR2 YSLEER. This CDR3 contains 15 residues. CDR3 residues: CASSQEAASTDTQYF. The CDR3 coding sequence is TGCGCCAGCAGCCAAGAGGCGGCTAGCACAGATACGCAGTATTTT.

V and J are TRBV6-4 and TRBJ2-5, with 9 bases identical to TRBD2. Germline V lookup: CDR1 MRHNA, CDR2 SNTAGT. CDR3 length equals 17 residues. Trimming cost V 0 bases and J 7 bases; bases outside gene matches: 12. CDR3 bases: TGTGCCAGCAGTGACTCGACCAAGGGACTAGCTGTAGGGACCCAGTACTTC. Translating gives CASSDSTKGLAVGTQYF.

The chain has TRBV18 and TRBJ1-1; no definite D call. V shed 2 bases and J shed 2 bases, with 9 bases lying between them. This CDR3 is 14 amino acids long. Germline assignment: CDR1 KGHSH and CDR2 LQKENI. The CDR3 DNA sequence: TGTGCCAGCTCACCATTCGAGGTTAACACTGAAGCTTTCTTT. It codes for CASSPFEVNTEAFF.

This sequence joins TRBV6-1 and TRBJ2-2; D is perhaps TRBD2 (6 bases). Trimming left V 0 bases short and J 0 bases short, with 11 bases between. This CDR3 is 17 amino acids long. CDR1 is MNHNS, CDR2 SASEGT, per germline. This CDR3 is CASSEALWGANTGELFF. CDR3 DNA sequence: TGTGCCAGCAGTGAAGCGCTGTGGGGGGCGAACACCGGGGAGCTGTTTTTT.

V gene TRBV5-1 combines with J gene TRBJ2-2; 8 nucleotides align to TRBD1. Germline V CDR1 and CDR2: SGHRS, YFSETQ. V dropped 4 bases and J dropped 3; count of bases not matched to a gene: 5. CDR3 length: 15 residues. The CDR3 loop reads CASSPGGSYTGELFF. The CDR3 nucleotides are TGCGCCAGCAGCCCAGGGGGCTCGTACACCGGGGAGCTGTTTTTT.

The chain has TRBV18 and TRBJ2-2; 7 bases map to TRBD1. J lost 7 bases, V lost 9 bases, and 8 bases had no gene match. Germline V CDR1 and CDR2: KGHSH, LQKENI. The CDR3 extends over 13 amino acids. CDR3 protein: CASTGQEDGELFF. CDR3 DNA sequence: TGTGCCAGTACCGGACAGGAGGACGGGGAGCTGTTTTTT.

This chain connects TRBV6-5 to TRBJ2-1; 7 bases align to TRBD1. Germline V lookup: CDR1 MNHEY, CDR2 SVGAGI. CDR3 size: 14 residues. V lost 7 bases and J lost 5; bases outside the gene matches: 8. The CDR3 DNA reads TGTGCCAGCAATTCCCCGACAGGGAACAATGAGCAGTTCTTC. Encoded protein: CASNSPTGNNEQFF.

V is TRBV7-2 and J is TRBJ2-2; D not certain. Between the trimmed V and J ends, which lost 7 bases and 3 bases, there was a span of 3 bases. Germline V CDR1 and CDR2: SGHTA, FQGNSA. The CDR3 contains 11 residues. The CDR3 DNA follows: TGTGCCAGCACAGACACCGGGGAGCTGTTTTTT. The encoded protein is CASTDTGELFF.

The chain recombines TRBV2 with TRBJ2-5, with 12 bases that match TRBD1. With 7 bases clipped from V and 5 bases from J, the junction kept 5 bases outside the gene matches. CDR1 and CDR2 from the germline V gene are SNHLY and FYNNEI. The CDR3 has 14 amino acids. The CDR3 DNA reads TGTGCCAGCAAGGGGGACAGGGGGCTGGAGACCCAGTACTTC. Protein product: CASKGDRGLETQYF.

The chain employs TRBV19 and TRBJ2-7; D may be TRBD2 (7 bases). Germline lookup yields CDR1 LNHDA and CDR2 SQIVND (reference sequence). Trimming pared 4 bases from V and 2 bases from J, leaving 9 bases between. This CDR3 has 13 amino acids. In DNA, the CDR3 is TGTGCCAGTAGTAGGGGGGGCGCCTACGAGCAGTACTTC. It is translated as CASSRGGAYEQYF.

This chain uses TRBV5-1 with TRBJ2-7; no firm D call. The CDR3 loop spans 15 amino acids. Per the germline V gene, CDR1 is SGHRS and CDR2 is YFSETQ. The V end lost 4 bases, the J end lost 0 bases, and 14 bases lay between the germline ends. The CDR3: CASSLTITSSYEQYF. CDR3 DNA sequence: TGCGCCAGCAGCCTTACCATCACGAGCTCCTACGAGCAGTACTTC. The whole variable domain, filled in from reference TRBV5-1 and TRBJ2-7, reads KAGVTQTPRYLIKTRGQQVTLSCSPISGHRSVSWYQQTPGQGLQFLFEYFSETQRNKGNFPGRFSGRQFSNSRSEMNVSTLELGDSALYLCASSLTITSSYEQYFGPGTRLTVT.

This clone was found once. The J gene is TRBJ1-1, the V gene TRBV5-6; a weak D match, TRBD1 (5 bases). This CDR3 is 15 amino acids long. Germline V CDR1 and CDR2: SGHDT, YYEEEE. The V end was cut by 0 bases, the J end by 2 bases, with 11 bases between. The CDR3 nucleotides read TGTGCCAGCAGCTTGGCCCAGGGTGATAACACTGAAGCTTTCTTT. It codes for CASSLAQGDNTEAFF. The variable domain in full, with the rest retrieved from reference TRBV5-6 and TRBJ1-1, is DAGVTQSPTHLIKTRGQQVTLRCSPKSGHDTVSWYQQALGQGPQFIFQYYEEEERQRGNFPDRFSGHQFPNYSSELNVNALLLGDSALYLCASSLAQGDNTEAFFGQGTRLTVV.

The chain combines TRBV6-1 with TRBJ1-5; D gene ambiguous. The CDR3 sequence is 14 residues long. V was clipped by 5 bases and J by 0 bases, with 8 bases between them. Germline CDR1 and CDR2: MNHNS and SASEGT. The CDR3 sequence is CASSPENSNQPQHF. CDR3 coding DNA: TGTGCCAGCAGTCCAGAGAATAGCAATCAGCCCCAGCATTTT.

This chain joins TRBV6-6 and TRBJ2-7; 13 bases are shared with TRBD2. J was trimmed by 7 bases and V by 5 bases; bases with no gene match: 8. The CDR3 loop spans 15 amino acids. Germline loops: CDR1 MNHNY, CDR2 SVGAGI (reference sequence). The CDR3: CASSARTSGRYEQYF. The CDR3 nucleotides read TGTGCCAGCAGTGCGCGGACTAGCGGGAGATATGAGCAGTACTTC.

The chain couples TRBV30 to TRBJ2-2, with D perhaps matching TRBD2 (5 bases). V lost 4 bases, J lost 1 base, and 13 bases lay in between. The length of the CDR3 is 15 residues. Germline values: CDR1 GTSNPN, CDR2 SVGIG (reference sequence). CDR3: CAWNRASKNTGELFF. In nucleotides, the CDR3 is TGTGCCTGGAATCGGGCTAGCAAGAACACCGGGGAGCTGTTTTTT.

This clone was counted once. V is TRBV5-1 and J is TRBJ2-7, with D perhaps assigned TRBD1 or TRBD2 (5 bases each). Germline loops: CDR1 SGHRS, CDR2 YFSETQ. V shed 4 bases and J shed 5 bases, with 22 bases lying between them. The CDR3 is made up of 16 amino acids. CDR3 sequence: CASSPGLGGVINEQYF. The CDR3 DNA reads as TGCGCCAGCAGCCCTGGTCTTGGGGGAGTGATTAACGAGCAGTACTTC. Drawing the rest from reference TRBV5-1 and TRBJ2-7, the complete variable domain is KAGVTQTPRYLIKTRGQQVTLSCSPISGHRSVSWYQQTPGQGLQFLFEYFSETQRNKGNFPGRFSGRQFSNSRSEMNVSTLELGDSALYLCASSPGLGGVINEQYFGPGTRLTVT.

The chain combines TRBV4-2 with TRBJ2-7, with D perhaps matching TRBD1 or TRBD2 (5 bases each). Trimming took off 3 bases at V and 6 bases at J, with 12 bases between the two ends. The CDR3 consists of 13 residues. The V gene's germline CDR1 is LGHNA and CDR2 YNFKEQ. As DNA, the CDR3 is TGTGCCAGCAGCCAGGATACTAGGGGCGAGCAGTACTTC. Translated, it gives CASSQDTRGEQYF.

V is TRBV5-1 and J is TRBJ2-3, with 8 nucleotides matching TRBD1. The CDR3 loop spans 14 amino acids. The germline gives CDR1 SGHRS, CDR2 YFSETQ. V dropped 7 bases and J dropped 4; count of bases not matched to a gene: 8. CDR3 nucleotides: TGCGCCAGCTCTGGGGCAGGGGGCTCAGATACGCAGTATTTT. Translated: CASSGAGGSDTQYF.

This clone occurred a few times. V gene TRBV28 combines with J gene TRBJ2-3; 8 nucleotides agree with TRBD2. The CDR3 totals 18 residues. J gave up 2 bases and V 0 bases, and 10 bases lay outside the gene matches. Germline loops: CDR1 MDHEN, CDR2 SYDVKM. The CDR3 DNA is TGTGCCAGCAGTTTATGGGGCCTTAGCGGGACCCCCACAGATACGCAGTATTTT. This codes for CASSLWGLSGTPTDTQYF.

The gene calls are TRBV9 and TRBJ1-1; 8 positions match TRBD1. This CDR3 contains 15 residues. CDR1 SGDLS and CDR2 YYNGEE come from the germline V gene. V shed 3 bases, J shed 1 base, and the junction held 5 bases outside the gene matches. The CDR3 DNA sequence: TGTGCCAGCAGCGCCATGACAGGGGAGAACACTGAAGCTTTCTTT. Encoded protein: CASSAMTGENTEAFF.

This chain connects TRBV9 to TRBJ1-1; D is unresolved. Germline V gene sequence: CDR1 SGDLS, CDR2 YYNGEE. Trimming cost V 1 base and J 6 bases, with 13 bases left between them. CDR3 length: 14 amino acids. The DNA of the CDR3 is TGTGCCAGCAGCGTATACGGATCATCAGCTGAAGCTTTCTTT. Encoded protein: CASSVYGSSAEAFF.

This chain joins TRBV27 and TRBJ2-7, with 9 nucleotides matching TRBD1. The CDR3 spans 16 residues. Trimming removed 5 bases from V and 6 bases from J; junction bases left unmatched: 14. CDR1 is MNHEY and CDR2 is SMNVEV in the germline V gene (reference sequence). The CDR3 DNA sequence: TGTGCCAGCAGTCCACCCCCGGGGACAGGGTCGGGCGAGCAGTACTTC. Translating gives CASSPPPGTGSGEQYF.